What follows describes a single TCR beta chain. Its antigen is still unknown. No base quality information exists; no much larger clone differs at one position. Enrolling through a virtual design, the prospective study's participants ranged in age from roughly 18 to 89 years and lived across roughly 23 United States geographic areas. Cohort assignment in the prospective study relied on participant-reported clinical history from a screening survey and a study questionnaire. Recovered participants in ImmuneRACE Cohort 3 were defined by two consecutive negative NP/OP PCR tests, clearance by a healthcare professional, or resolution of symptoms. In the prospective study, mobile phlebotomists collected whole blood, serum and a nasopharyngeal or oropharyngeal swab from each participant. Prospective study participants could optionally give additional blood draws and questionnaires over a 2-month period. Prospective study blood samples were shipped either frozen or at room temperature before DNA extraction.

The data stem from a study of blood T cell repertoires in COVID-19 (dated by TCRdb to 2020 to 2022). In terms of the full investigation: The collaborator samples originated in the United States, Italy and Spain and spanned the acute and convalescent phases of COVID-19. The prospective study material was composed of cDNA or gDNA derived from T cells, B-cell-depleted T cells, or PBMCs. Subjects who had been exposed to COVID-19, were actively infected with it, or had recovered from it provided the deeply sampled blood TCRbeta repertoires that made up the dataset. The repertoires were released in a freely available public database intended as a resource for research on the immune response to SARS-CoV-2. The samples were drawn from the first 160 participants of the ongoing ImmuneRACE study and from 1,200 or so subjects provided by 6 global collaborators. Nearly every sample came with metadata listing a de-identified subject ID, COVID-19 status, age in years and sex. HLA class I and class II types, where available, came from metadata supplied by the sample provider rather than from assay-based typing.

From the cysteine up to the phenylalanine, the CDR3 has a length of 15 residues. Only CDR3 DNA is held: 45 bases, read in frame from base 1. The germline V gene provides CDR1 MRHNA and CDR2 SNTAGT. Relative to germline, V is 3 bases shorter and J is 3 bases shorter, with 12 bases between their ends. Study-level results and caveats: The amount of clinical and demographic metadata varied by source and participant and was provided uncurated.

TCRbeta CDR3 regions were amplified from genomic DNA by means of the immunoSEQ Assay, a bias-controlled multiplex PCR. The published analysis was carried out like this. Nucleated cell counts per sample were estimated from amplification of reference gene primers within the assay. To quantify the absolute abundance of each unique TCRbeta CDR3 rearrangement, sequence reads were collapsed and filtered. For each sample, productive Simpson clonality was calculated by taking the square root of Simpson's diversity index across productive rearrangements. TCRdb obtained this table from immuneACCESS and retained in-frame rearrangements with V and J assigned. These tables miss some clones; where compared with another copy, unresolved V genes account for less than half of the shortfall, and the remainder is unexplained. That table supplies the V and J calls and clone size; D and trimming were determined from the DNA. The table for this sample lists a few hundred thousand clones; approximately 83% of them were counted only once. The top ten hold roughly 2% of the sample.

Sequencing was performed on PBMCs or T cells enriched from blood (not recorded which). The rearranged chain carries TRBV6-4 and TRBJ2-1; the D gene is unclear. The TCR originated in a man in his thirties or forties who had recovered from COVID-19. The CDR3 protein: CASSEAEKDYNEQFF. The DNA sequence reads TGTGCCAGCAGTGAAGCCGAAAAAGACTACAATGAGCAGTTCTTC.